This T cell receptor (beta chain) originates from a study of T-cell memory formation after mild COVID-19. Study context: There were largely donor-specific TCR clusters.

This CDR3 is built from 16 residues. The germline V gene encodes CDR1 SGHVS and CDR2 FNYEAQ. Between the trimmed V and J ends, which lost 5 bases and 6 bases, there was a span of 23 bases. TCRdb used MiXCR to reprocess the 5' RACE reads, holding one entry per CDR3 protein. The sample lists 250,000 to 350,000 distinct CDR3 sequences; just under 20% were seen once. Points from the study as a whole: Most CD4+ clones that shrank were in CM and EM, while CD8+ ones turned up in EMRA. Clones contracting across day 15 to 85 had a balanced CD4/CD8 profile; later expanding clones leaned CD4+.

Regarding this clonotype: Its antigen is unidentified.

This rearrangement joins TRBV7-6 to TRBJ2-7; maybe TRBD1 (6 bases). The TCR was taken from a man aged 18 to 30 who had mild COVID-19 (a few samples of this study predate the infection). Cell type and time point are not known. What was sequenced was PBMCs or a T cell subset sorted from them (not recorded which). The CDR3 region has the DNA TGTGCCAGCAGCAGTGCCGGGACACAGTCCCTCGGCGAGCAGTACTTC. Translating gives CASSSAGTQSLGEQYF.